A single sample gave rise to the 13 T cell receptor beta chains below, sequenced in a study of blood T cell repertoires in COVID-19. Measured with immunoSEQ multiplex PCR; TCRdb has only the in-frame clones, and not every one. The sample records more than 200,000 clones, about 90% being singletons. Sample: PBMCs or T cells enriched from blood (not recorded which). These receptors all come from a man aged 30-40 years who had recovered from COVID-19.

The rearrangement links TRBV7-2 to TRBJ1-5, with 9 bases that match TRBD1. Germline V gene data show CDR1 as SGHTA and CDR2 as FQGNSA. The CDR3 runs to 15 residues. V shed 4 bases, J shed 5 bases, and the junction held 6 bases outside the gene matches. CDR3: CASSSGQGIYQPQHF. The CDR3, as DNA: TGTGCCAGCAGCTCCGGACAGGGGATTTATCAGCCCCAGCATTTT.

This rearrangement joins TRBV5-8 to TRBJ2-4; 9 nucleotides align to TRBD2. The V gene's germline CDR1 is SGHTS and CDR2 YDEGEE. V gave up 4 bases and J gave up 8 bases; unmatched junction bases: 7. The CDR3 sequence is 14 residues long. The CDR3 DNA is TGTGCCAGCAGCCTCCTTGCGGGGGGGGACATTCAGTACTTC. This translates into CASSLLAGGDIQYF.

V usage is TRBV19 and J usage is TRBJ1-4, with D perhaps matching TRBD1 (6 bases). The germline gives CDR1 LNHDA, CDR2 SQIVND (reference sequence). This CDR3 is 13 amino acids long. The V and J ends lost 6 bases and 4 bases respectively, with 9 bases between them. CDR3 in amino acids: CASRRTDNEKLFF. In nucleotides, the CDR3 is TGTGCCAGTAGAAGGACAGATAATGAAAAACTGTTTTTT.

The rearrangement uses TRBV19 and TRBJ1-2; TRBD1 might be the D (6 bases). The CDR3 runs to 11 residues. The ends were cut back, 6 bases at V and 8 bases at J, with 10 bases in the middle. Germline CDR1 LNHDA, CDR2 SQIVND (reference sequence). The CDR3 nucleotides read TGTGCCAGTAGAACAGGGACCGGCTACACCTTC. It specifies CASRTGTGYTF.

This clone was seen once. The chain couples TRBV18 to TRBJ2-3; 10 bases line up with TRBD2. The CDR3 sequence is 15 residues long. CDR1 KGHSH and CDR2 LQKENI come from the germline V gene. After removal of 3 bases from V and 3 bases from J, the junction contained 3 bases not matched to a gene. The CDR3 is CASSPGTSVTDTQYF. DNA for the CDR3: TGTGCCAGCTCACCGGGGACTAGCGTGACAGATACGCAGTATTTT.

The CDR3 protein is CASSYTSGRGPEQYF. In DNA, the CDR3 is TGTGCCAGCAGTTATACTAGCGGGAGAGGTCCCGAGCAGTACTTC. This chain connects TRBV6-5 to TRBJ2-7; 11 bases match TRBD2. This CDR3 contains 15 residues. Germline V gene lookup returns CDR1 MNHEY and CDR2 SVGAGI. Unmatched junction bases numbered 7, after V lost 3 bases and J lost 6 bases.

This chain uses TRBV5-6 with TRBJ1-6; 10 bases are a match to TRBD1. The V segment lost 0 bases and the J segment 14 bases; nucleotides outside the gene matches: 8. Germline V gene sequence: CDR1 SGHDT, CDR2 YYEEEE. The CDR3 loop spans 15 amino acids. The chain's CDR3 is CASSLGGPGQGTLHF. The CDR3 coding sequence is TGTGCCAGCAGCTTGGGGGGTCCGGGACAGGGGACCCTCCACTTT.

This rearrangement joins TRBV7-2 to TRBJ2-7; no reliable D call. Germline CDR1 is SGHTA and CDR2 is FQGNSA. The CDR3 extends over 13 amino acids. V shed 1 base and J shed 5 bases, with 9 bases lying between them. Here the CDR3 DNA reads TGTGCCAGCAGCTTAGTCTATCGAGACGAGCAGTACTTC. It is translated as CASSLVYRDEQYF.

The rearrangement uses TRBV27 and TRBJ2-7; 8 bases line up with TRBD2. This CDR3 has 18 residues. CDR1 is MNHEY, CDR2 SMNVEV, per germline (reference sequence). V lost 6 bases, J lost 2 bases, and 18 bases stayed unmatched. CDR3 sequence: CASSPLGGGSGGTYEQYF. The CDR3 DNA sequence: TGTGCCAGCAGCCCCCTCGGGGGGGGAAGCGGGGGTACCTACGAGCAGTACTTC.

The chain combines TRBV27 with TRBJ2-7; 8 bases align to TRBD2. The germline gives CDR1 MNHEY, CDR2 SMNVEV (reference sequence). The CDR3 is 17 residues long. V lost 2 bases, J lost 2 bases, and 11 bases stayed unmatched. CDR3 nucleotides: TGTGCCAGCAGTTTAATCTCCTCAGCGGGAGCTGCCTACGAGCAGTACTTC. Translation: CASSLISSAGAAYEQYF.

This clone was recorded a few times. CDR3 nucleotides: TGCGCCAGCAGTGCGAGACAGGGGCTTGATTCACCCCTCCACTTT. Amino acid sequence: CASSARQGLDSPLHF. The chain employs TRBV10-2 and TRBJ1-6, with TRBD1 matching over 8 bases. The germline V gene has CDR1 WSHSY and CDR2 SAAADI. The CDR3 is made up of 15 amino acids. V trimming: 4 bases; J trimming: 8 bases; junction bases outside the gene matches: 7.

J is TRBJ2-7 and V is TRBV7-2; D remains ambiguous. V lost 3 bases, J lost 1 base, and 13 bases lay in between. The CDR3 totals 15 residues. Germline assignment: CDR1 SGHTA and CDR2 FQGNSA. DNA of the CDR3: TGTGCCAGCAGCTTCCCAGCGTACCGGTCCTACGAGCAGTACTTC. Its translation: CASSFPAYRSYEQYF.

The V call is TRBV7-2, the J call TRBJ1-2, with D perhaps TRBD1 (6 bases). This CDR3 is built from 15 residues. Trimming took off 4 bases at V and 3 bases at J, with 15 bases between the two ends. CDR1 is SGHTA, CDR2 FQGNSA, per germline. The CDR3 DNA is TGTGCCAGCAGCTGGGGGGGGGCTATGGACTATGGCTACACCTTC. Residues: CASSWGGAMDYGYTF.